The rows below give T cell receptor beta chains drawn from one sample of a study of T cell responses to AZD1222 COVID-19 vaccine. The method was immunoSEQ multiplex PCR; TCRdb's version includes in-frame clones alone and lacks a portion of them. The sample lists approximately 150,000 clones, roughly nine tenths occurring once. Sample: peripheral blood, taken on day 0 of AZD1222 vaccination. The source of these receptors is an adult in good health. The CDR3 runs from the conserved cysteine through the conserved F or W. Fields, in order: V gene, D gene, J gene, clone size, CDR3 protein, CDR3 DNA. The D gene is left open where the match is weak. A row's size may be missing; if present it is once, few, many or a size class.

TRBV19	NA	TRBJ1-5	NA	CASSIVPGASQPQHF	TGTGCCAGTAGTATAGTCCCAGGGGCGAGTCAGCCCCAGCATTTT
TRBV3-1/TRBV3-2	NA	TRBJ1-6	NA	CASSPSENSPLHF	TGTGCCAGCAGCCCGTCGGAGAATTCACCCCTCCACTTT
TRBV2	NA	TRBJ2-5	NA	CASSLESQYF	TGTGCCAGCAGTCTGGAGTCCCAGTACTTC
TRBV14	NA	TRBJ1-2	NA	CASSQDLANYGYTF	TGTGCCAGCAGCCAAGATTTGGCGAACTATGGCTACACCTTC
TRBV5-1	NA	TRBJ2-3	NA	CASSAGGTTDTQYF	TGCGCCAGCAGCGCAGGGGGGACCACAGATACGCAGTATTTT
TRBV3-1/TRBV3-2	NA	TRBJ2-7	NA	CASSRGMGYEQYF	TGTGCCAGCAGCCGGGGTATGGGGTACGAGCAGTACTTC
TRBV28	NA	TRBJ1-6	NA	CASSDTGAASPLHF	TGTGCCAGCAGTGACACGGGGGCCGCTTCACCCCTCCACTTT
TRBV5-8	TRBD2	TRBJ2-1	NA	CASSAGSGRGDEQFF	TGTGCCAGCAGCGCCGGTAGCGGGAGAGGCGATGAGCAGTTCTTC
TRBV2	TRBD1	TRBJ1-5	NA	CASGTGLNQPQHF	TGTGCCAGCGGGACAGGGCTTAATCAGCCCCAGCATTTT
TRBV11-3	NA	TRBJ2-2	once	CASSSDLGISGELFF	TGTGCCAGCAGCTCAGATCTGGGGATCTCCGGGGAGCTGTTTTTT
TRBV10-2	NA	TRBJ2-5	NA	CASTGGIQETQYF	TGCGCCAGCACCGGTGGGATACAAGAGACCCAGTACTTC
TRBV4-1	NA	TRBJ1-2	NA	CASSQDWAMGYTF	TGCGCCAGCAGCCAAGATTGGGCTATGGGCTACACCTTC
TRBV28	NA	TRBJ2-6	few	CASSPGGHSGANVLTF	TGTGCCAGCAGTCCCGGCGGGCACTCTGGGGCCAACGTCCTGACTTTC
TRBV6-5	NA	TRBJ1-2	NA	CASRGGSKEGYTF	TGTGCCAGCAGGGGGGGGTCAAAGGAGGGCTACACCTTC
TRBV7-3	NA	TRBJ1-1	NA	CASSLKGTASNTEAFF	TGTGCCAGCAGCTTAAAAGGAACAGCGAGCAACACTGAAGCTTTCTTT
TRBV19	TRBD1	TRBJ2-5	NA	CASSEDRGRLETQYF	TGTGCCAGTAGTGAGGACAGGGGGCGCTTGGAGACCCAGTACTTC
TRBV4-2	TRBD1	TRBJ1-3	NA	CASSQPQGAGENTIYF	TGTGCCAGCAGCCAACCACAGGGGGCCGGTGAAAACACCATATATTTT
TRBV2	NA	TRBJ1-5	NA	CASTPVGQPQHF	TGTGCCAGCACCCCGGTAGGTCAGCCCCAGCATTTT
TRBV11-3	TRBD2	TRBJ2-1	NA	CASSFEAGNEQFF	TGTGCCAGCAGCTTTGAAGCGGGGAATGAGCAGTTCTTC
TRBV28	NA	TRBJ1-2	NA	CASSNDDRINYGYTF	TGTGCCAGCAGTAACGATGACAGGATCAACTATGGCTACACCTTC
TRBV9	NA	TRBJ2-7	NA	CASSVAPGYEQYF	TGTGCCAGCAGCGTAGCTCCGGGATATGAGCAGTACTTC
TRBV3-1/TRBV3-2	NA	TRBJ1-3	once	CASSQDRSGGNTIYF	TGTGCCAGCAGCCAAGATCGAAGTGGGGGAAACACCATATATTTT
TRBV7-2	NA	TRBJ2-1	NA	CASSLASRNNEQFF	TGTGCCAGCAGCTTAGCGTCTAGAAACAATGAGCAGTTCTTC
TRBV18	NA	TRBJ1-1	NA	CASSPPRQRTEAFF	TGTGCCAGCTCACCACCCCGACAACGCACTGAAGCTTTCTTT
TRBV7-3	NA	TRBJ1-3	NA	CASSLAGDGNTIYF	TGTGCCAGCAGCTTAGCAGGGGACGGAAACACCATATATTTT
TRBV9	NA	TRBJ2-1	NA	CASSANNEDEQFF	TGTGCCAGCAGCGCCAATAATGAAGATGAGCAGTTCTTC
TRBV5-1	TRBD1	TRBJ2-3	few	CASSFIGGGTDTQYF	TGCGCCAGCAGCTTCATAGGGGGCGGCACAGATACGCAGTATTTT
TRBV5-1	TRBD1	TRBJ1-2	once	CASSLGGGQGGYTF	TGCGCCAGCAGCTTGGGAGGTGGACAGGGAGGCTACACCTTC
TRBV6-5	NA	TRBJ2-2	NA	CATRWGRTNTGELFF	TGTGCCACCAGATGGGGCAGGACGAACACCGGGGAGCTGTTTTTT
TRBV6-5	NA	TRBJ1-2	NA	CASSPSSSGSGNTF	TGTGCCAGCAGCCCATCCTCCTCGGGGTCAGGCAACACCTTC
TRBV18	NA	TRBJ2-3	NA	CASSPTGPSSTDTQYF	TGTGCCAGCTCACCCACAGGGCCATCTAGCACAGATACGCAGTATTTT
TRBV19	TRBD1	TRBJ2-3	NA	CASSIGTGLDTQYF	TGTGCCAGTAGTATCGGGACAGGTCTGGATACGCAGTATTTT
TRBV6-1	NA	TRBJ1-5	many	CASSDHSQGMQPQHF	TGTGCCAGCAGTGACCATTCCCAGGGAATGCAGCCCCAGCATTTT
TRBV19	TRBD1	TRBJ2-2	NA	CASSISGQFAGELFF	TGTGCCAGTAGTATATCGGGACAGTTCGCCGGGGAGCTGTTTTTT
TRBV10-3	TRBD1	TRBJ1-1	NA	CASRGQINTEAFF	TGTGCCAGCAGGGGACAGATTAACACTGAAGCTTTCTTT
TRBV6-5	TRBD1	TRBJ1-2	NA	CASSYSTGLYGYTF	TGTGCCAGCAGTTACTCGACAGGGTTATATGGCTACACCTTC
TRBV12-3/TRBV12-4	NA	TRBJ1-2	NA	CASSLDPAGYTF	TGTGCCAGCAGTTTAGACCCCGCTGGCTACACCTTC
TRBV11-2	NA	TRBJ2-7	NA	CASSLAEQYF	TGTGCCAGCAGCTTAGCCGAGCAGTACTTC
TRBV4-3	TRBD2	TRBJ2-3	NA	CASSQRDHRASGRADTQYF	TGCGCCAGCAGCCAAAGGGATCACCGAGCTAGCGGGAGGGCAGATACGCAGTATTTT
TRBV29-1	NA	TRBJ1-2	NA	CSGWNDGYTF	TGCAGCGGCTGGAACGATGGCTACACCTTC
TRBV5-1	NA	TRBJ1-2	NA	CASSPAQVSSYGYTF	TGCGCCAGCAGCCCTGCCCAAGTCTCCAGCTATGGCTACACCTTC
TRBV2	NA	TRBJ1-6	NA	CASPNRSSSYNSPLHF	TGTGCCAGCCCGAACAGGAGTAGCTCCTATAATTCACCCCTCCACTTT
TRBV14	NA	TRBJ1-1	NA	CASSYHQNTEAFF	TGTGCCAGCAGCTATCACCAGAACACTGAAGCTTTCTTT